This record concerns one T cell receptor beta chain sequence. Its antigen is undetermined. These data belong to a study of T cell responses to AZD1222 COVID-19 vaccine. The repertoire was sequenced with immunoSEQ multiplex PCR; TCRdb's copy has only in-frame clones and lacks some. The sample has about 66,000 clones; around 90% are singletons. Germline trimming cut 0 bases from V and 4 bases from J; bases unmatched to any gene: 9. Looked up from germline, CDR1 is SGHVS and CDR2 is FNYEAQ. This CDR3 has 16 amino acids. Study outcomes and limitations: White British people made up most donors, females outnumbered males, and clonal diversity was possibly underestimated. The study sampled repertoires only after the peak T cell response. Within unmutated variant regions lay the reported targets of nearly half of spike-specific TCRs.

The source was peripheral blood, collected 28 days after the second dose of the MenACWY control vaccine. This sequence originates from an adult who received the MenACWY meningococcal vaccine as a control. The chain recombines TRBV7-6 with TRBJ2-7, with 7 nucleotides matching TRBD1. CDR3 protein: CASSLALRQGTYEQYF. The CDR3 bases are TGTGCCAGCAGCTTAGCGCTGAGACAGGGAACATACGAGCAGTACTTC. The full variable domain, completed using reference TRBV7-6 and TRBJ2-7, is GAGVSQSPRYKVTKRGQDVALRCDPISGHVSLYWYRQALGQGPEFLTYFNYEAQQDKSGLPNDRFSAERPEGSISTLTIQRTEQRDSAMYRCASSLALRQGTYEQYFGPGTRLTVT.